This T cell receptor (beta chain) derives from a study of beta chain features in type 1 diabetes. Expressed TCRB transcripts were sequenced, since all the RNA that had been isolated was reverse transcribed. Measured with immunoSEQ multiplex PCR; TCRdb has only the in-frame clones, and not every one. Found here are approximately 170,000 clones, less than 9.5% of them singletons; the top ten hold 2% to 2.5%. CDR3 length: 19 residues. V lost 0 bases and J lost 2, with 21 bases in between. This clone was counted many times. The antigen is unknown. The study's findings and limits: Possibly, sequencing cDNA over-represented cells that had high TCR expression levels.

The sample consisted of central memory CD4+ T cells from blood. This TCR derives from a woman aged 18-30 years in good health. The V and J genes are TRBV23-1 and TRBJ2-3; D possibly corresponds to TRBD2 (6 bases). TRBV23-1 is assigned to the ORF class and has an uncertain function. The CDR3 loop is CASSQSREERRVNTDTQYF. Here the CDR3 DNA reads TGCGCCAGCAGTCAATCGAGAGAGGAGCGGAGGGTAAACACAGATACGCAGTATTTT.